The rows below give T cell receptor beta chains drawn from one sample of a study of OX40 agonist ivuxolimab in advanced cancers. Only in-frame clones appear in the TCRdb table, and some are missing; sequencing was by immunoSEQ multiplex PCR. The repertoire holds tens of thousands of clones, with about 76% as singletons. Sequenced here: CD4+ or CD8+ T cells sorted from blood, sampled in a trial of the OX40 agonist ivuxolimab. These receptors came from an adult with an advanced solid tumor such as melanoma, head and neck, liver or kidney cancer. The CDR3 runs from the conserved cysteine through the conserved F or W. Fields, in order: V gene, J gene, clone size, D gene, CDR3 protein, CDR3 DNA. D genes are given only for firm matches. Where a row states a size, it is once, few, many or the class of an expanded clone; other rows omit it.

TRBV14	TRBJ2-5	-	TRBD1	CASSQNQGAIIPAQETQYF	TGTGCCAGCAGCCAGAATCAGGGGGCGATAATTCCAGCACAAGAGACCCAGTACTTC
TRBV2	TRBJ1-1	-	TRBD1	CASSVGQGMNTEAFF	TGTGCCAGCAGTGTCGGACAGGGTATGAACACTGAAGCTTTCTTT
TRBV28	TRBJ2-7	few	TRBD2	CASSPLSGKNEQYF	TGTGCCAGCAGTCCCCTTAGCGGGAAAAACGAGCAGTACTTC
TRBV4-3	TRBJ2-2	-	-	CASSQERSVTNTGELFF	TGCGCCAGCAGCCAAGAGCGTTCCGTGACTAACACCGGGGAGCTGTTTTTT
TRBV2	TRBJ2-1	-	-	CASSEETSYNEQFF	TGTGCCAGCAGTGAAGAGACATCTTACAATGAGCAGTTCTTC
TRBV2	TRBJ1-1	few	-	CASRTTAMNTEAFF	TGTGCCAGCAGAACTACAGCAATGAACACTGAAGCTTTCTTT
TRBV25-1	TRBJ2-2	once	-	CASSDITGELFF	TGTGCCAGCAGTGATATCACCGGGGAGCTGTTTTTT
TRBV6-6	TRBJ1-1	-	-	CASSYLENTEAFF	TGTGCCAGCAGTTACCTTGAAAACACTGAAGCTTTCTTT
TRBV27	TRBJ2-2	-	-	CASSFQEYTGELFF	TGTGCCAGCAGCTTCCAGGAATACACCGGGGAGCTGTTTTTT
TRBV4-1	TRBJ1-1	-	-	CASSQGVGAFF	TGCGCCAGCAGCCAAGGGGTTGGAGCTTTCTTT
TRBV5-4	TRBJ1-2	-	TRBD1	CASSIHRGDYGYTF	TGTGCCAGCAGCATTCACAGGGGCGACTATGGCTACACCTTC
TRBV13	TRBJ1-4	-	-	CASSLGATNEKLFF	TGTGCCAGCAGCTTAGGAGCAACTAATGAAAAACTGTTTTTT
TRBV27	TRBJ1-2	-	-	CASSLGQGTGYTF	TGTGCCAGCAGTTTAGGGCAGGGGACGGGCTACACCTTC
TRBV6-4	TRBJ2-7	-	-	CASSGTPGPLEQYF	TGTGCCAGCAGCGGAACCCCGGGGCCTCTCGAGCAGTACTTC
TRBV27	TRBJ1-2	-	TRBD1	CASSPGQGFRGYTF	TGTGCCAGCAGTCCGGGACAGGGGTTTCGCGGCTACACCTTC
TRBV19	TRBJ2-7	-	-	CASSLRTNPIYEQYF	TGTGCCAGTAGCCTACGGACCAACCCAATCTACGAGCAGTACTTC
TRBV6-5	TRBJ2-5	-	TRBD2	CASSYSLAGEGETQYF	TGTGCCAGCAGTTACTCTCTAGCGGGAGAGGGAGAGACCCAGTACTTC
TRBV29-1	TRBJ2-1	-	TRBD2	CSVEGTSVYNEQFF	TGCAGCGTTGAAGGGACTAGCGTTTACAATGAGCAGTTCTTC
TRBV9	TRBJ2-7	-	TRBD1	CASSVGGTGDYEQYF	TGTGCCAGCAGCGTAGGTGGGACAGGAGACTACGAGCAGTACTTC
TRBV9	TRBJ1-1	-	TRBD1	CASSPPGGQNTEAFF	TGTGCCAGCAGCCCCCCAGGGGGGCAGAACACTGAAGCTTTCTTT
TRBV19	TRBJ2-6	-	TRBD2	CATHWGGSFSGANVLTF	TGTGCCACCCATTGGGGGGGGAGTTTCTCTGGGGCCAACGTCCTGACTTTC
TRBV9	TRBJ2-2	-	TRBD1	CASRLTGANTGELFF	TGTGCCAGCCGGCTGACAGGGGCGAACACCGGGGAGCTGTTTTTT
TRBV11-1	TRBJ2-7	-	TRBD2	CASSLGGLAGSSYEQYF	TGTGCCAGCAGCTTAGGAGGATTAGCGGGGAGCTCCTACGAGCAGTACTTC
TRBV19	TRBJ2-2	-	TRBD2	CASSMVSGETGELFF	TGTGCCAGTAGTATGGTGAGCGGGGAAACCGGGGAGCTGTTTTTT
TRBV27	TRBJ1-3	-	-	CASSPQGSGNTIYF	TGTGCCAGCAGTCCCCAGGGCTCTGGAAACACCATATATTTT
TRBV4-1	TRBJ1-1	-	-	CASSQDPGVNTEAFF	TGCGCCAGCAGCCAAGATCCAGGGGTTAACACTGAAGCTTTCTTT
TRBV4-2	TRBJ2-1	-	TRBD2	CASSQELADNEQFF	TGTGCCAGCAGCCAAGAACTAGCGGACAATGAGCAGTTCTTC
TRBV9	TRBJ2-5	-	TRBD2	CASSSGGALETQYF	TGTGCCAGCAGTAGCGGGGGGGCCCTAGAGACCCAGTACTTC
TRBV5-4	TRBJ2-7	-	-	CASSEGYEQYF	TGTGCCAGCAGCGAGGGCTACGAGCAGTACTTC
TRBV7-6	TRBJ1-2	-	TRBD1	CASSLETGTLYGYTF	TGTGCCAGCAGCTTAGAGACAGGGACCCTCTATGGCTACACCTTC
TRBV27	TRBJ1-4	-	-	CASSWGFGEKLFF	TGTGCCAGCAGTTGGGGTTTTGGTGAAAAACTGTTTTTT
TRBV29-1	TRBJ1-5	-	-	CSVAGVGAKLDQPQHF	TGCAGCGTTGCTGGGGTGGGGGCCAAGCTCGATCAGCCCCAGCATTTT
TRBV7-9	TRBJ2-1	-	-	CASSPTRVSSYNEQFF	TGTGCCAGCAGCCCAACACGCGTCAGCTCCTACAATGAGCAGTTCTTC
TRBV9	TRBJ2-7	-	-	CASSVGQSYEQYF	TGTGCCAGCAGCGTAGGGCAGTCCTACGAGCAGTACTTC
TRBV4-1	TRBJ1-3	-	-	CASSQAEGTGNTIYF	TGCGCCAGCAGCCAAGCGGAGGGGACTGGAAACACCATATATTTT
TRBV2	TRBJ2-3	-	TRBD2	CASIGLASSTDTQYF	TGTGCCAGCATCGGACTAGCCAGTAGCACAGATACGCAGTATTTT
TRBV27	TRBJ2-1	-	-	CASRLVGYSYNEQFF	TGTGCCAGCAGACTAGTGGGGTACTCCTACAATGAGCAGTTCTTC
TRBV6-5	TRBJ2-2	-	TRBD1	CASSYPGQGPGELFF	TGTGCCAGCAGTTATCCGGGACAGGGCCCCGGGGAGCTGTTTTTT